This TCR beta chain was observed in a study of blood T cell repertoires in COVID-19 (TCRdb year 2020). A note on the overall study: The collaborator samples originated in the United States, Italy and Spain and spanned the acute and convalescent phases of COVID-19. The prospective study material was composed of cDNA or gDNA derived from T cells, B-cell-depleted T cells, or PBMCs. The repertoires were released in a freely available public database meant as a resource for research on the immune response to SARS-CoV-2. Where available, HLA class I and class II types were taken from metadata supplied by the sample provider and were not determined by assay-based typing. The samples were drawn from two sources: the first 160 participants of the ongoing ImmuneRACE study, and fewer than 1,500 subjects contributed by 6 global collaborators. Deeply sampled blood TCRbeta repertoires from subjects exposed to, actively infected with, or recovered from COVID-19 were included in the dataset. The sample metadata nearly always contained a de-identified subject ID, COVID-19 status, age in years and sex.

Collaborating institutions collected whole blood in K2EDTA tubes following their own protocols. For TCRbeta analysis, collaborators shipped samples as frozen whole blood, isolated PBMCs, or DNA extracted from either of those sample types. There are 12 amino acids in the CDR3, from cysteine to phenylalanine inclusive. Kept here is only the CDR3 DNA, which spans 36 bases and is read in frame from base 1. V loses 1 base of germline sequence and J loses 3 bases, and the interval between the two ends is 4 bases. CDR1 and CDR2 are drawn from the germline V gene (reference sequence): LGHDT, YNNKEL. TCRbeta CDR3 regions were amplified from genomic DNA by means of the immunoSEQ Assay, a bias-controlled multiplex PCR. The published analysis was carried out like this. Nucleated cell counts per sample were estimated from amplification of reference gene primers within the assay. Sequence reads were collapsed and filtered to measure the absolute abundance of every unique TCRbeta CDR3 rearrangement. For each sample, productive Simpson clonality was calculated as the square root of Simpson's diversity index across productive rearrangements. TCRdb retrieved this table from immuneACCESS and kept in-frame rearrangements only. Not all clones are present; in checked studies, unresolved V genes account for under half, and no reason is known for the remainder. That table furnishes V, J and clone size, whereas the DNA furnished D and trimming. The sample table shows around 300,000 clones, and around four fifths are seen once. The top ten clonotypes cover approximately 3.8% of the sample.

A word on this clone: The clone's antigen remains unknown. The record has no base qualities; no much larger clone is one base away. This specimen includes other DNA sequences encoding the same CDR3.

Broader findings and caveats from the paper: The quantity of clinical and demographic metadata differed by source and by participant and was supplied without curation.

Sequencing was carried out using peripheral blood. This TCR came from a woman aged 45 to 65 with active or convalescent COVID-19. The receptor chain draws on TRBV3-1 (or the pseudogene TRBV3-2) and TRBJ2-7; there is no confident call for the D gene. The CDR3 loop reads CASSQVNYEQYF. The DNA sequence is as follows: TGTGCCAGCAGCCAAGTTAACTACGAGCAGTACTTC.